These 6 T cell receptor beta chains were sequenced from one sample in a study of cytomegalovirus exposure and HLA in healthy donors (TCRdb year 2017). To prepare the library, the immunoSEQ multiplex PCR assay was applied. TCRdb carries this immuneACCESS record with in-frame sequences only. Its versions omit some clonotypes, under half of them owing to an unresolved V gene in the studies checked, with the rest unexplained. The sample data list 68,000 or so clones, and about 90% of these were observed just once. Together, the top ten hold around 3.2% of the sample. Sequenced sample: PBMCs. These TCRs come from a man younger than 35 in good health and CMV-seronegative.

The J gene is TRBJ1-1, the V gene TRBV11-2; tentatively, D is TRBD1 (5 bases). Deletions cut 0 bases from V and 4 bases from J, with 18 bases between. Germline V gene data show CDR1 as SGHAT and CDR2 as FQNNGV. This CDR3 has 17 amino acids. The CDR3 spells CASSLDPPFRVATEAFF. CDR3 DNA sequence: TGTGCCAGCAGCTTAGACCCCCCTTTCAGGGTGGCCACTGAAGCTTTCTTT.

Only a few counts were recorded for this clone. The CDR3 sequence is CAISEDRAAYGYTF. In DNA, the CDR3 is TGTGCCATCAGCGAAGACAGGGCCGCTTATGGCTACACCTTC. The chain employs TRBV10-3 and TRBJ1-2; 7 positions agree with TRBD1. CDR3 size: 14 residues. The J segment lost 5 bases and the V segment lost 6 bases, leaving 9 bases of the junction unmatched. The germline V gene encodes CDR1 ENHRY and CDR2 SYGVKD.

The chain employs TRBV28 and TRBJ2-2; 11 nucleotides align to TRBD2. There are 17 residues in the CDR3. The junction had 12 bases not matched to a gene; V was cut back by 6 bases and J by 6 bases. Per the germline V gene, CDR1 is MDHEN and CDR2 is SYDVKM. As DNA, the CDR3 is TGTGCCAGCAGAGACCCGAGACTAGCGGGAAAAGCCGGGGAGCTGTTTTTT. It encodes CASRDPRLAGKAGELFF.

The chain recombines TRBV9 with TRBJ1-1, with 10 bases lining up with TRBD1. The length of the CDR3 is 14 residues. Germline-derived CDR1 and CDR2 are SGDLS and YYNGEE. Trimming removed 4 bases from V and 4 bases from J; junction bases left unmatched: 4. The DNA of the CDR3 is TGTGCCAGCAGCCCGGGACAGGGGCTCACTGAAGCTTTCTTT. It specifies CASSPGQGLTEAFF.

Only one count was recorded for this clone. The chain links TRBV29-1 to TRBJ2-3; maybe TRBD2 (5 bases). The CDR3 spans 15 residues. Germline V CDR1 and CDR2: SQVTM, ANQGSEA. V lost 7 bases to trimming and J lost 2 bases, with 19 bases between them. The CDR3 DNA is TGCAGCGGCATTGCTTTGAGCGGCTACACAGATACGCAGTATTTT. Amino acid sequence: CSGIALSGYTDTQYF.

J is TRBJ2-7 and V is TRBV10-3; 7 nucleotides match TRBD2. Germline values: CDR1 ENHRY, CDR2 SYGVKD. The CDR3 has 15 residues. J gave up 5 bases and V 3 bases, and 10 bases lay outside the gene matches. The DNA of the CDR3 is TGTGCCATCAGTGATGGGGGGGTTTTTTCGAACGAGCAGTACTTC. It codes for CAISDGGVFSNEQYF.